This T cell receptor beta chain was sequenced in a study of T cells in Graves' hyperthyroidism and ophthalmopathy. General study findings and limits: Researchers found most expanded thyroid clonotypes above 0.001 in blood as well.

Details on this clonotype: As yet, its antigen is unknown.

The CDR3 is 14 residues long. V was clipped by 2 bases and J by 3 bases, with 10 bases between them. Hyperthyroidism of Graves' type that showed no ophthalmopathy progression within 18 months was stable. Used for diagnoses were clinical symptoms, serum thyroxine and TRAb, thyroid ultrasound and orbital computed tomography. The PBMCs studied were ones that came from 10 ml fresh peripheral blood. TCR beta CDR3 region amplification was performed from RNA transcripts. First-round RT-PCR targeting the TCR CDR3 was performed with the HTBI primer set. One entry per CDR3 protein, called by TCRdb with MiXCR from the multiplex PCR reads. Among hundreds of thousands of distinct CDR3 sequences listed, 35% to 45% were seen once.

Specimen: blood. J is TRBJ1-1 and V is TRBV12-3 or TRBV12-4; no clear D. The TCR comes from a man younger than 35 with Graves' hyperthyroidism. This CDR3 is CASSLWPFDTEAFF. In DNA, the CDR3 is TGTGCCAGCAGTTTATGGCCTTTTGACACTGAAGCTTTCTTT.